The 24 T cell receptor beta chains below come from one sample, sequenced in a study of T cells in Graves' hyperthyroidism and ophthalmopathy. Researchers took RNA transcripts and amplified the TCR beta CDR3 regions from them. The TCR CDR3 was amplified in a first-round RT-PCR using the HTBI primer set. TCRdb used MiXCR to reprocess the multiplex PCR reads, holding one entry per CDR3 protein. Of 330,000 or so distinct CDR3 sequences in the sample, around a sixth were seen once. Sample: blood. Receptors were obtained from a woman between 35 and 50 years old with Graves' ophthalmopathy.

This clonotype was counted many times. This chain links TRBV11-2 with TRBJ2-4; D possibly corresponds to TRBD2 (6 bases). The germline gives CDR1 SGHAT, CDR2 FQNNGV. V lost 5 bases, J lost 2 bases, and 16 bases lay in between. This CDR3 is 16 amino acids long. CDR3 in DNA: TGTGCCAGCAGCATAAGGAAGGAGGGCCCCAAAAACATTCAGTACTTC. The encoded protein is CASSIRKEGPKNIQYF.

This clonotype was observed a few times. The V gene is TRBV5-1, the J gene TRBJ1-2, with D perhaps TRBD1 (6 bases). Trimming took 0 bases from V and 4 from J, leaving 13 bases between them. CDR1 SGHRS and CDR2 YFSETQ come from the germline V gene. The CDR3 extends over 15 amino acids. This CDR3 is CASSLASGAGYGYTF. DNA of the CDR3: TGCGCCAGCAGCTTGGCCTCAGGGGCGGGCTATGGCTACACCTTC. Based on the CDR3 plus reference TRBV5-1 and TRBJ1-2, the full variable domain is KAGVTQTPRYLIKTRGQQVTLSCSPISGHRSVSWYQQTPGQGLQFLFEYFSETQRNKGNFPGRFSGRQFSNSRSEMNVSTLELGDSALYLCASSLASGAGYGYTFGSGTRLTVV.

This clonotype was detected many times. The chain uses TRBV6-5 and TRBJ2-7, with unresolved D. This CDR3 comprises 14 residues. Trimming removed 0 bases from V and 2 bases from J, with 8 bases in between. Per germline, CDR1 MNHEY and CDR2 SVGAGI. The CDR3 sequence is CASSYSKGTYEQYF. The DNA for the CDR3 is TGTGCCAGCAGTTACTCGAAGGGAACCTACGAGCAGTACTTC.

This clonotype was counted at least ten times. The V call is TRBV6-1, the J call TRBJ1-1; no clear D gene. The CDR3 has 15 residues. V shed 2 bases and J shed 1 base, with 11 bases lying between them. Germline CDR1 MNHNS, CDR2 SASEGT. CDR3 region: CASSESFFPNTEAFF. CDR3 nucleotides: TGTGCCAGCAGTGAAAGTTTTTTTCCGAACACTGAAGCTTTCTTT.

This clonotype has just one count. The chain has TRBV28 and TRBJ2-5, with D possibly being TRBD2 (5 bases). CDR1 and CDR2 (germline): MDHEN, SYDVKM. The CDR3 is made up of 17 amino acids. Trimming shortened V by 8 bases and J by 4 bases, and 26 bases separated the two germline ends. CDR3 amino acids: CASSPPVTIVTRETQYF. CDR3 bases: TGTGCCAGCTCACCACCGGTGACTATCGTCACGAGAGAGACCCAGTACTTC.

The chain links TRBV6-4 to TRBJ1-1; D is unclear. The CDR3 is 13 residues long. Between the trimmed V and J ends, which lost 7 bases and 11 bases, there was a span of 20 bases. Germline CDR1 is MRHNA and CDR2 is SNTAGT. Written as DNA, the CDR3 is TGTGCCAGCACTAGGGAGTACTCCATCGGGGCTTTCTTT. This gives the protein CASTREYSIGAFF.

In regard to this clonotype: A junction end diverges from the germline sequence, so it may reflect a read error. The chain joins TRBV12-3 or TRBV12-4 to TRBJ2-2; maybe TRBD2 (5 bases). The CDR3 loop spans 14 amino acids. The CDR3 bases are TGTGCCAGCAGGAGACCGGTTTTATCCGGGGAGCTGTGTTTT. Translating gives CASRRPVLSGELCF.

This clonotype was counted only a few times. The V gene is TRBV7-8, the J gene TRBJ2-7, with 7 bases aligning to TRBD2. V was clipped by 1 base and J by 3 bases; unmatched bases: 9. Germline CDR1 SGHVS, CDR2 FQNEAQ. There are 16 residues in the CDR3. The CDR3 DNA sequence: TGTGCCAGCAGCTTAGGTCTACGGGACTACCTCTACGAGCAGTACTTC. Residues: CASSLGLRDYLYEQYF.

This clonotype has a count of ten or more. The V gene is TRBV20-1, the J gene TRBJ2-2, with D tentatively TRBD1 (6 bases). This CDR3 spans 14 amino acids. CDR1 and CDR2 (germline): DFQATT, SNEGSKA (reference sequence). V lost 7 bases, J lost 4 bases, and 16 bases lay in between. CDR3 in amino acids: CSVGRDTGTGELFF. The CDR3 nucleotides are TGCAGTGTTGGCCGGGACACCGGCACCGGGGAGCTGTTTTTT.

The V gene is TRBV28, the J gene TRBJ1-6; possibly TRBD1 for D (5 bases). Trimming shortened V by 5 bases and J by 10 bases, and 18 bases separated the two germline ends. Germline CDR1 is MDHEN and CDR2 is SYDVKM. This CDR3 comprises 15 residues. CDR3 DNA sequence: TGTGCCAGCAGTCCGCCGGAGGGGTTTGAGTCACCCCTCCACTTT. Translated: CASSPPEGFESPLHF.

In this sample, this clonotype turned up many times. The rearrangement links TRBV6-2 or TRBV6-3 to TRBJ1-1, with 7 bases matching TRBD1. Germline CDR1 and CDR2: MNHEY and SVGEGT. V gave up 5 bases and J gave up 3 bases; unmatched junction bases: 3. The CDR3 extends over 13 amino acids. The DNA for the CDR3 is TGTGCCAGCAGTCCGACAGGGCACACTGAAGCTTTCTTT. Its translation: CASSPTGHTEAFF.

This clonotype was seen just once. A much larger clonotype is one base distant, so this may be a read error. The chain recombines TRBV6-1 with TRBJ2-7; 9 positions match TRBD1. Germline-derived CDR1 and CDR2 are MNHNS and SASEGT. CDR3 length equals 16 residues. The CDR3 DNA is TGTGCCAGCAGCTGGGACGCCGGGACAGGGCCCCACGAGCATTACTTC. Translating it yields CASSWDAGTGPHEHYF.

This clonotype was picked up many times. The rearrangement uses TRBV2 and TRBJ1-1, with D possibly matching TRBD1 (6 bases). The CDR3 totals 16 residues. The V and J ends lost 8 bases and 0 bases respectively, with 19 bases between them. Per germline, CDR1 SNHLY and CDR2 FYNNEI. CDR3 amino acids: CASGRGLRGLNTEAFF. The CDR3 DNA is TGTGCCAGCGGCAGGGGTCTTCGGGGGTTGAACACTGAAGCTTTCTTT.

Of note for this clonotype: Given a much more abundant clone one base away, this may be a read error. This chain joins TRBV7-8 and TRBJ2-2, with D hard to call. Germline V CDR1 and CDR2: SGHVS, FQNEAQ. The CDR3 contains 15 residues. The CDR3 loop is CVSSLGRSNTGELFF. The CDR3 DNA sequence: TGTGTCAGCAGCTTAGGGCGGTCGAACACCGGGGAGCTGTTTTTT.

This clonotype was counted a few times. The gene calls are TRBV28 and TRBJ2-7, with TRBD2 matching over 7 bases. This CDR3 comprises 13 residues. V dropped 5 bases and J dropped 1; count of bases not matched to a gene: 2. The V gene's germline CDR1 is MDHEN and CDR2 SYDVKM. The CDR3 is CASSGDYSYEQYF. The CDR3 coding sequence is TGTGCCAGCAGTGGGGACTATTCCTACGAGCAGTACTTC.

Ten or more counts support this clonotype. The V and J genes are TRBV9 and TRBJ1-2; tentative D call: TRBD1 (5 bases). V was shortened by 0 bases and J by 4 bases, with 10 bases between the two germline ends. This CDR3 region has 14 residues. The germline gives CDR1 SGDLS, CDR2 YYNGEE. The CDR3 spells CASSVGLGGYGYTF. The DNA of the CDR3 is TGTGCCAGCAGCGTAGGCCTCGGGGGCTATGGCTACACCTTC.

There are many counts of this clonotype. The genes are TRBV20-1 and TRBJ2-5; D possibly uses TRBD1 or TRBD2 (5 bases each). Germline CDR1 is DFQATT and CDR2 is SNEGSKA (reference sequence). The CDR3 spans 12 residues. Here the CDR3 DNA reads TGCTTACCTCGGGGCCTCCAAGAGACCCAGTACTTC. Amino acid sequence: CLPRGLQETQYF.

A remark on this clonotype: One base away lies a much larger clone, so this may be a sequencing read error. This chain links TRBV28 with TRBJ1-5; TRBD1 might be the D (6 bases). V lost 2 bases to trimming and J lost 3 bases, with 11 bases between them. CDR1 and CDR2 from the germline V gene are MDHEN and SYDVKM. The CDR3 runs 15 residues. CDR3 nucleotide sequence: TGTGCCAGCAGTTTACAACAGGGCTCCAATCAGCCCCAGCATTTT. This translates into CASSLQQGSNQPQHF.

This clonotype was detected many times. The rearrangement joins TRBV6-1 to TRBJ2-2, with 9 nucleotides matching TRBD1. The J segment lost 3 bases and the V segment lost 6 bases, leaving 5 bases of the junction unmatched. CDR3 size: 15 residues. The germline gives CDR1 MNHNS, CDR2 SASEGT. This CDR3 is CASRRQGGDTGELFF. The CDR3 DNA follows: TGTGCCAGCAGGCGACAGGGGGGGGACACCGGGGAGCTGTTTTTT.

This clonotype was recorded many times. The chain is built from TRBV6-5 and TRBJ1-1; D is unresolved. Trimming took off 7 bases at V and 0 bases at J, with 12 bases between the two ends. From germline, CDR1 is MNHEY and CDR2 SVGAGI. The CDR3 has 14 amino acids. DNA for the CDR3: TGTGCCAGCAACGACGGAGAAGTGAACACTGAAGCTTTCTTT. Protein sequence: CASNDGEVNTEAFF.

J is TRBJ1-1 and V is TRBV20-1; 9 bases are a match to TRBD1. The CDR3 has 14 amino acids. The V segment lost 3 bases and the J segment 1 base; nucleotides outside the gene matches: 3. The germline V gene has CDR1 DFQATT and CDR2 SNEGSKA (reference sequence). CDR3 nucleotides: TGCAGTGCTAGGGACAGGGGAGGGAACACTGAAGCTTTCTTT. This codes for CSARDRGGNTEAFF.

The sample holds many counts of this clonotype. The CDR3 loop reads CASRRRFTFSGANVLTF. The CDR3 region has the DNA TGTGCCAGCAGACGTCGCTTTACCTTCTCTGGGGCCAACGTCCTGACTTTC. The gene calls are TRBV28 and TRBJ2-6; D not resolved. The CDR3 sequence is 17 residues long. Trimming removed 6 bases from V and 0 bases from J, with 15 bases in between. In germline, CDR1 is MDHEN, CDR2 SYDVKM.

The sample holds many counts of this clonotype. The V call is TRBV20-1, the J call TRBJ1-1; D is unclear. The CDR3 loop spans 15 amino acids. Between the trimmed V and J ends, which lost 3 bases and 1 base, there was a span of 15 bases. Germline V lookup: CDR1 DFQATT, CDR2 SNEGSKA (reference sequence). The CDR3 sequence is CSARPPGRENTEAFF. CDR3 sequence (DNA): TGCAGTGCTAGGCCCCCTGGGAGGGAGAACACTGAAGCTTTCTTT.

This clonotype was counted at least ten times. The chain employs TRBV25-1 and TRBJ2-5; D unresolved. The CDR3 totals 14 residues. Germline loops: CDR1 MGHDK, CDR2 SYGVNS. V was cut by 8 bases and J by 7 bases, with 20 bases left in between. Written as DNA, the CDR3 is TGTGCCAGCGGACGAACTTCTCTCGTAGGGACCCAGTACTTC. Translation: CASGRTSLVGTQYF.